These 5 T cell receptor beta chains originate from one sample sequenced in a study of OX40 agonist ivuxolimab in advanced cancers. Assay used: immunoSEQ multiplex PCR; TCRdb lists only in-frame clones, some missing. The profile shows tens of thousands of clones, 94% of them singletons. The sample in question was CD4+ or CD8+ T cells sorted from blood, obtained in a trial of the OX40 agonist ivuxolimab. The receptors were sampled from an adult with an advanced solid tumor such as melanoma, head and neck, liver or kidney cancer.

The V call is TRBV28, the J call TRBJ2-1; 9 bases line up with TRBD2. The CDR3 is 16 residues long. V shed 9 bases, J shed 0 bases, and the junction held 9 bases outside the gene matches. Germline assignment: CDR1 MDHEN and CDR2 SYDVKM. CDR3 in amino acids: CASCRLADSSYNEQFF. DNA of the CDR3: TGTGCCAGTTGCCGACTAGCGGATAGCTCCTACAATGAGCAGTTCTTC.

The V call is TRBV13, the J call TRBJ2-3, with no clear D. Germline V gives CDR1 PRHDT, CDR2 FYEKMQ (reference sequence). The CDR3 has 11 residues. Trimming stripped 8 bases from V and 4 bases from J, with 7 bases between. CDR3 coding DNA: TGTGCCAGCGGCAACTCAGATACGCAGTATTTT. Translated: CASGNSDTQYF.

The rearrangement links TRBV5-6 to TRBJ1-5; the D is unclear. The CDR3 spans 13 residues. V shed 0 bases and J shed 10 bases, with 11 bases lying between them. The V gene's germline CDR1 is SGHDT and CDR2 YYEEEE. The CDR3 sequence is CASSLAPQGPQHF. The CDR3 DNA reads as TGTGCCAGCAGCTTGGCCCCGCAAGGTCCCCAGCATTTT.

This chain connects TRBV6-4 to TRBJ1-4, with D perhaps matching TRBD1 (5 bases). This CDR3 region has 16 residues. CDR1 MRHNA and CDR2 SNTAGT come from the germline V gene. V was trimmed by 8 bases and J by 0 bases, leaving 16 bases between them. The CDR3, as DNA: TGTGCCAGCCTAAATGGTCGGGACTCAACTAATGAAAAACTGTTTTTT. It specifies CASLNGRDSTNEKLFF.

The chain carries TRBV2 and TRBJ2-7; a weak D match, TRBD2 (6 bases). The CDR3 is made up of 17 amino acids. Per germline, CDR1 SNHLY and CDR2 FYNNEI. The V end lost 2 bases, the J end lost 0 bases, and 17 bases lay between the germline ends. CDR3 amino acids: CASSEFGGGISSYEQYF. CDR3 DNA: TGTGCCAGCAGTGAATTTGGTGGCGGGATCAGCTCCTACGAGCAGTACTTC.